The 30 T cell receptor beta chains below come from one sample, sequenced in a study of blood T cell repertoires in COVID-19. TCRdb keeps only in-frame clones here, not all; method: immunoSEQ multiplex PCR. This table has about 290,000 clones, around nine tenths appearing once. Sequenced input: peripheral blood. The receptors were gathered from a woman aged 25 to 39 with COVID-19, enrolled during active disease.

The chain joins TRBV9 to TRBJ2-1, with 10 bases fitting TRBD2. The germline V gene encodes CDR1 SGDLS and CDR2 YYNGEE. The CDR3 spans 17 residues. The V segment lost 3 bases and the J segment 0 bases; nucleotides outside the gene matches: 6. CDR3 nucleotides: TGTGCCAGCAGCGGCGTAGCGGGGGGCCTCTCCTACAATGAGCAGTTCTTC. It codes for CASSGVAGGLSYNEQFF.

The V call is TRBV3-1 (or the pseudogene TRBV3-2), the J call TRBJ2-1; 15 nucleotides align to TRBD2. Germline assignment: CDR1 LGHDT and CDR2 YNNKEL (reference sequence). V lost 5 bases, J lost 7 bases, and 6 bases stayed unmatched. This CDR3 region has 16 residues. CDR3 in amino acids: CASSSMGLAGGNEQFF. DNA for the CDR3: TGTGCCAGCAGCTCTATGGGACTAGCGGGGGGAAATGAGCAGTTCTTC.

This chain joins TRBV5-1 and TRBJ2-2, with D unclear. CDR3 length: 15 residues. CDR1 SGHRS and CDR2 YFSETQ come from the germline V gene. Trimming removed 0 bases from V and 0 bases from J, with 6 bases in between. CDR3 loop: CASSLVASNTGELFF. As DNA, the CDR3 is TGCGCCAGCAGCTTGGTGGCATCGAACACCGGGGAGCTGTTTTTT.

The V and J genes are TRBV7-7 and TRBJ2-7, with 8 positions matching TRBD2. The CDR3 contains 16 residues. Germline lookup yields CDR1 SSHAT and CDR2 FNYEAQ (reference sequence). Unmatched junction bases numbered 11, after V lost 6 bases and J lost 1 base. CDR3 amino acids: CASSALAGGQSYEQYF. DNA of the CDR3: TGTGCCAGCAGTGCTCTTGCGGGGGGACAATCCTACGAGCAGTACTTC.

This chain links TRBV7-2 with TRBJ1-5; no clear D. CDR1 and CDR2 from the germline V gene are SGHTA and FQGNSA. The length of the CDR3 is 14 residues. Trimming cost V 5 bases and J 0 bases, with 8 bases left between them. In nucleotides, the CDR3 is TGTGCCAGCAGCGCAGGCTATAGCAATCAGCCCCAGCATTTT. Amino acids: CASSAGYSNQPQHF.

This clone came up once. The rearrangement links TRBV5-1 to TRBJ1-2; the match to TRBD1 covers 7 bases. With 6 bases clipped from V and 6 bases from J, the junction kept 11 bases outside the gene matches. Germline V gene lookup returns CDR1 SGHRS and CDR2 YFSETQ. The CDR3 extends over 14 amino acids. CDR3 sequence: CASTLETGKDGYTF. For the CDR3, the DNA is TGCGCCAGCACCTTAGAGACAGGGAAGGATGGCTACACCTTC.

This sequence joins TRBV19 and TRBJ1-3, with D hard to call. The CDR3 loop spans 15 amino acids. Germline CDR1 is LNHDA and CDR2 is SQIVND (reference sequence). The germline V and J ends were trimmed by 6 bases and 0 bases, with 12 bases remaining between them. This CDR3 is CASSTTGFSGNTIYF. The CDR3 nucleotides read TGTGCCAGTAGCACGACGGGTTTCTCTGGAAACACCATATATTTT.

In its sample, this clone was seen once. The V and J genes are TRBV2 and TRBJ1-2; TRBD1 agrees at 8 bases. Looked up from germline, CDR1 is SNHLY and CDR2 is FYNNEI. The trim removed 8 bases at V and 5 bases at J, leaving 10 bases unmatched. This CDR3 contains 14 residues. DNA for the CDR3: TGTGCCAGCGGCCTCAGGGGGCTGTATTATGGCTACACCTTC. The encoded protein is CASGLRGLYYGYTF.

The rearrangement joins TRBV5-1 to TRBJ2-1; 7 bases are shared with TRBD2. The CDR3 runs 15 residues. Germline CDR1 SGHRS, CDR2 YFSETQ. Trimming removed 0 bases from V and 6 bases from J; junction bases left unmatched: 6. The CDR3 loop is CASSLEGLSLNEQFF. The CDR3, as DNA: TGCGCCAGCAGCTTGGAGGGACTAAGTCTCAATGAGCAGTTCTTC.

The chain carries TRBV4-1 and TRBJ1-6; no clear D. The ends were cut back, 4 bases at V and 7 bases at J, with 14 bases in the middle. The CDR3 runs to 15 residues. The germline CDR1 and CDR2 sequences are MGHRA and YSYEKL. The CDR3 region has the DNA TGCGCCAGCAGCCTACTTGACGGGTTGAATTCACCCCTCCACTTT. Translating it yields CASSLLDGLNSPLHF.

The genes are TRBV7-9 and TRBJ2-1; a possible D gene is TRBD1 (6 bases). V was cut by 4 bases and J by 9 bases, with 13 bases left in between. The CDR3 contains 13 residues. Germline loops: CDR1 SEHNR, CDR2 FQNEAQ (reference sequence). The CDR3 protein is CASSSTLGGEQFF. CDR3 sequence (DNA): TGTGCCAGCAGCTCCACTCTAGGGGGTGAGCAGTTCTTC.

The V call is TRBV23-1, the J call TRBJ2-3; 8 bases are shared with TRBD2. TRBV23-1 is assigned to the ORF class and has an uncertain function. After removal of 5 bases from V and 2 bases from J, the junction contained 3 bases not matched to a gene. CDR3 length: 14 residues. The CDR3, as DNA: TGCGCCAGCAGTGAGCGGGGGTCCACAGATACGCAGTATTTT. Translating it yields CASSERGSTDTQYF.

This chain uses TRBV6-5 with TRBJ2-1; 7 bases fit TRBD1. This CDR3 region has 15 residues. Trimming took 6 bases from V and 5 from J; bases not matched to a gene: 10. CDR1 and CDR2 from the germline V gene are MNHEY and SVGAGI. The CDR3 DNA is TGTGCCAGCAGCCCCGGACAGGTTATCGACAATGAGCAGTTCTTC. Translation gives CASSPGQVIDNEQFF.

This chain joins TRBV27 and TRBJ2-3; TRBD2 matches at 8 bases. The CDR3 is 17 residues long. Germline loops: CDR1 MNHEY, CDR2 SMNVEV (reference sequence). V lost 0 bases and J lost 0; bases outside the gene matches: 5. In DNA form, the CDR3 reads TGTGCCAGCAGTTTATCGAGTGGACTAGCTAGCACAGATACGCAGTATTTT. Protein product: CASSLSSGLASTDTQYF.

The chain joins TRBV2 to TRBJ1-3, with TRBD1 as a possible D gene (5 bases). The CDR3 covers 15 residues. Trimming removed 6 bases at V and 1 base at J, with 13 bases between. From germline, CDR1 is SNHLY and CDR2 FYNNEI. CDR3 region: CASRGGRFSGNTIYF. CDR3 bases: TGTGCCAGCAGGGGGGGACGGTTTTCTGGAAACACCATATATTTT.

The chain employs TRBV2 and TRBJ1-4, with no clear D. Deletions cut 2 bases from V and 6 bases from J, with 16 bases between. Germline loops: CDR1 SNHLY, CDR2 FYNNEI. There are 16 residues in the CDR3. The CDR3 DNA sequence: TGTGCCAGCAGTGAACTTAGCGAAGGGCTCGATGAAAAACTGTTTTTT. It encodes CASSELSEGLDEKLFF.

This chain uses TRBV28 with TRBJ1-2; 11 bases agree with TRBD1. V lost 7 bases and J lost 8; bases outside the gene matches: 9. This CDR3 has 14 residues. Germline loops: CDR1 MDHEN, CDR2 SYDVKM. In nucleotides, the CDR3 is TGTGCCAGCAATTCCGGACAGGGGGCTCGGGGCTACACCTTC. Its protein is CASNSGQGARGYTF.

The chain has TRBV4-2 and TRBJ2-1; 14 bases align to TRBD2. CDR3 size: 17 residues. Germline-derived CDR1 and CDR2 are LGHNA and YNFKEQ. V lost 5 bases to trimming and J lost 7 bases; unmatched junction nucleotides: 10. CDR3 in DNA: TGTGCCAGCAGCTACGGACTAGCGGGGGGCAACAAGAATGAGCAGTTCTTC. It yields the protein CASSYGLAGGNKNEQFF.

The chain joins TRBV5-1 to TRBJ1-1; 9 bases match TRBD1. This CDR3 comprises 16 residues. The junction had 13 bases not matched to a gene; V was cut back by 3 bases and J by 7 bases. Per the germline V gene, CDR1 is SGHRS and CDR2 is YFSETQ. The CDR3 region has the DNA TGCGCCAGCAGCTACGCGAACAGGGGGCATAATGGTGAAGCTTTCTTT. It is translated as CASSYANRGHNGEAFF.

V usage is TRBV4-1 and J usage is TRBJ1-2; TRBD1 agrees at 8 bases. The germline V gene encodes CDR1 MGHRA and CDR2 YSYEKL. The CDR3 has 16 amino acids. J gave up 1 base and V 5 bases, and 9 bases lay outside the gene matches. CDR3 loop: CASSYRQGNLNYGYTF. CDR3 coding DNA: TGCGCCAGCAGCTACCGACAGGGGAATCTTAACTATGGCTACACCTTC.

The chain uses TRBV2 and TRBJ1-6, with 8 positions matching TRBD1. This CDR3 is built from 15 residues. The V gene's germline CDR1 is SNHLY and CDR2 FYNNEI. J gave up 10 bases and V 2 bases, and 7 bases lay outside the gene matches. The CDR3 nucleotides are TGTGCCAGCAGTGAACTCCGGACAGGGAAGTCACCCCTCCACTTT. Its protein product is CASSELRTGKSPLHF.

This chain joins TRBV3-1 (or the pseudogene TRBV3-2) and TRBJ2-5; D perhaps matches TRBD2 (5 bases). Germline CDR1 and CDR2: LGHDT and YNNKEL (reference sequence). This CDR3 has 16 residues. Trimming cost V 1 base and J 5 bases, with 17 bases left between them. This chain's CDR3 is CASSQVLSYSAETQYF. The DNA for the CDR3 is TGTGCCAGCAGCCAAGTTTTAAGTTATAGCGCGGAGACCCAGTACTTC.

This clone occurred a few times. V is TRBV10-3 and J is TRBJ1-1; TRBD1 is a possible D gene (5 bases). The CDR3 covers 11 residues. The germline CDR1 and CDR2 sequences are ENHRY and SYGVKD. The V end was cut by 11 bases, the J end by 1 base, with 8 bases between. The CDR3 spells CAATGNTEAFF. For the CDR3, the DNA is TGTGCCGCTACAGGGAACACTGAAGCTTTCTTT.

The chain is built from TRBV5-1 and TRBJ1-6; the D is unclear. The V gene's germline CDR1 is SGHRS and CDR2 YFSETQ. The CDR3 loop spans 14 amino acids. With 0 bases removed from V and 12 bases from J, the gap between germline ends came to 13 bases. The CDR3 sequence: CASSLDSPGGPLHF. In DNA form, the CDR3 reads TGCGCCAGCAGCTTGGACAGCCCGGGAGGACCCCTCCACTTT.

This chain uses TRBV9 with TRBJ2-2; D is perhaps TRBD2 (5 bases). The V gene lost 0 bases and the J gene lost 0 bases, with 9 bases spanning the gap. Germline V gene lookup returns CDR1 SGDLS and CDR2 YYNGEE. This CDR3 contains 16 residues. In DNA form, the CDR3 reads TGTGCCAGCAGCGTAGGAGCGGTGGCGAACACCGGGGAGCTGTTTTTT. Translating gives CASSVGAVANTGELFF.

The chain has TRBV24-1 and TRBJ2-5; D may be TRBD1 (6 bases). Germline CDR1 and CDR2: KGHDR and SFDVKD. CDR3 length: 14 amino acids. V dropped 6 bases and J dropped 5 bases, with 15 bases sitting between them. The CDR3 nucleotides read TGTGCCACCAGTCAGCCAGGGGAAGGGGAGACCCAGTACTTC. Its translation is CATSQPGEGETQYF.

Only a few counts were recorded for this clone. The gene calls are TRBV27 and TRBJ1-3; TRBD1 agrees at 8 bases. CDR3 length: 13 amino acids. V lost 7 bases, J lost 2 bases, and 1 base stayed unmatched. Germline V gene lookup returns CDR1 MNHEY and CDR2 SMNVEV (reference sequence). DNA of the CDR3: TGTGCCAGCAAACAGGGGGCTGGAAACACCATATATTTT. This translates into CASKQGAGNTIYF.

V and J are TRBV27 and TRBJ1-1, with TRBD1 matching 8 bases. The CDR3 covers 15 residues. Germline CDR1 and CDR2: MNHEY and SMNVEV (reference sequence). V lost 5 bases, J lost 1 base, and 6 bases stayed unmatched. This CDR3 is CASSQTGTGNTEAFF. Written as DNA, the CDR3 is TGTGCCAGCAGTCAAACCGGGACAGGGAACACTGAAGCTTTCTTT.

V is TRBV4-1 and J is TRBJ1-2; D is ambiguous. This CDR3 has 16 amino acids. The V and J ends lost 0 bases and 6 bases respectively, with 17 bases between them. Germline V gene lookup returns CDR1 MGHRA and CDR2 YSYEKL. The CDR3 DNA reads TGCGCCAGCAGCCAAGATTACGTGGTATACTCGGATGGCTACACCTTC. Translating gives CASSQDYVVYSDGYTF.

The V call is TRBV11-2, the J call TRBJ2-1; 14 bases are shared with TRBD2. The V gene's germline CDR1 is SGHAT and CDR2 FQNNGV. The CDR3 spans 15 residues. The V segment lost 5 bases and the J segment 5 bases; nucleotides outside the gene matches: 2. DNA of the CDR3: TGTGCCAGCAGCCCGGGACTAGCGGGGGACAATGAGCAGTTCTTC. Translated: CASSPGLAGDNEQFF.